Following are 21 T cell receptor beta chains from one sample sequenced in a study of T cell therapy after organ transplantation. The antigens for these receptors are not known. Stated time point: 20-29 weeks after completion of therapy. Only in-frame clones appear in the TCRdb table, and some are missing; sequencing was by immunoSEQ multiplex PCR. The data contain around 19,000 clones, 80% to 85% of them singletons. The sequenced sample was CD8+ T cells from blood, obtained after autologous CMV-specific T cell therapy. The receptors shown here come from a human patient who had received a solid organ transplant and had CMV disease. Some of the T cells may derive from the graft donor.

The chain recombines TRBV9 with TRBJ2-7, with 7 bases lining up with TRBD2. V lost 4 bases, J lost 0 bases, and 10 bases stayed unmatched. CDR3 size: 16 residues. Germline-derived CDR1 and CDR2 are SGDLS and YYNGEE. In nucleotides, the CDR3 is TGTGCCAGCAGCACCCCCTTAGCGGGCAGCTCCTACGAGCAGTACTTC. Encoded protein: CASSTPLAGSSYEQYF.

The V and J genes are TRBV4-3 and TRBJ1-1; the D is unclear. CDR1 and CDR2 (germline): LGHNA, YSLEER. This CDR3 is 14 amino acids long. V dropped 4 bases and J dropped 0 bases, with 9 bases sitting between them. The CDR3 bases are TGCGCCAGCAGCCCGGACTGGATGAACACTGAAGCTTTCTTT. Protein sequence: CASSPDWMNTEAFF.

The chain uses TRBV11-2 and TRBJ2-5; D perhaps matches TRBD1 (5 bases). Trimming removed 3 bases at V and 5 bases at J, with 10 bases between. This CDR3 is 13 amino acids long. The germline V gene has CDR1 SGHAT and CDR2 FQNNGV. CDR3 DNA: TGTGCCAGCAGCTTCGACAGCTTTGAGACCCAGTACTTC. Translating it yields CASSFDSFETQYF.

This clone is deemed medium-sized. This chain uses TRBV6-5 with TRBJ1-1; D is unclear. The CDR3 is 14 residues long. The germline V gene encodes CDR1 MNHEY and CDR2 SVGAGI. V was cut by 7 bases and J by 1 base, with 13 bases left in between. The CDR3 sequence: CASMGWPKNTEAFF. DNA of the CDR3: TGTGCCAGCATGGGCTGGCCGAAGAACACTGAAGCTTTCTTT.

The chain uses TRBV7-6 and TRBJ2-7; maybe TRBD1 (6 bases). The CDR3 sequence is 13 residues long. The V and J ends lost 1 base and 5 bases respectively, with 9 bases between them. Germline V gene data show CDR1 as SGHVS and CDR2 as FNYEAQ. The CDR3 region is CASSLVRGDEQYF. The DNA for the CDR3 is TGTGCCAGCAGCTTAGTCAGGGGAGACGAGCAGTACTTC.

This clone was counted a few times. J is TRBJ2-7 and V is TRBV28, with D perhaps assigned TRBD1 or TRBD2 (5 bases each). V was pared by 11 bases and J by 4 bases, with 18 bases between. The length of the CDR3 is 13 residues. Per the germline V gene, CDR1 is MDHEN and CDR2 is SYDVKM. CDR3 DNA sequence: TGTGCCGGATCCTGGGGGTCTAAGTACGAGCAGTACTTC. This codes for CAGSWGSKYEQYF.

In its sample, this clone was seen once. The chain uses TRBV23-1 and TRBJ1-1; TRBD1 is a possible D gene (6 bases). TRBV23-1 is an open reading frame, and its role is uncertain. This CDR3 is 14 amino acids long. The V gene lost 7 bases and the J gene lost 1 base, with 13 bases spanning the gap. For the CDR3, the DNA is TGCGCCAGCAACCACAGGGTCTGGAACACTGAAGCTTTCTTT. It codes for CASNHRVWNTEAFF.

The chain joins TRBV6-1 to TRBJ1-3; D call uncertain. CDR1 is MNHNS and CDR2 is SASEGT in the germline V gene. V shed 6 bases and J shed 1 base, with 13 bases lying between them. This CDR3 has 15 residues. The CDR3 loop reads CASSPEEGSGNTIYF. The CDR3 DNA sequence: TGTGCCAGCAGCCCCGAGGAGGGATCTGGAAACACCATATATTTT.

V is TRBV30 and J is TRBJ2-5; D possibly uses TRBD1 or TRBD2 (6 bases each). The CDR3 loop spans 13 amino acids. Trimming took off 2 bases at V and 5 bases at J, with 12 bases between the two ends. From germline, CDR1 is GTSNPN and CDR2 SVGIG (reference sequence). CDR3 amino acids: CAWSSGGQETQYF. For the CDR3, the DNA is TGTGCCTGGAGTTCTGGGGGGCAGGAGACCCAGTACTTC.

CDR3 region: CASRVSGGGDTQYF. In DNA form, the CDR3 reads TGTGCCAGCAGAGTTAGCGGGGGGGGAGATACGCAGTATTTT. The chain recombines TRBV6-5 with TRBJ2-3; 11 bases match TRBD2. The CDR3 extends over 14 amino acids. V lost 6 bases, J lost 5 bases, and 4 bases stayed unmatched. CDR1 MNHEY and CDR2 SVGAGI come from the germline V gene.

The chain recombines TRBV5-6 with TRBJ2-7; D unresolved. The CDR3 has 11 amino acids. Trimming took 3 bases from V and 6 from J, leaving 7 bases between them. Germline CDR1 and CDR2: SGHDT and YYEEEE. In DNA form, the CDR3 reads TGTGCCAGCAGCTGGCAAGGCGAGCAGTACTTC. Amino acids: CASSWQGEQYF.

This chain connects TRBV5-4 to TRBJ1-1; no clear D. In germline, CDR1 is SGHNT, CDR2 YYREEE (reference sequence). This CDR3 has 15 residues. Trimming cost V 0 bases and J 0 bases, with 9 bases left between them. The CDR3 spells CASSLGNTMNTEAFF. CDR3 nucleotide sequence: TGTGCCAGCAGCTTGGGGAATACAATGAACACTGAAGCTTTCTTT.

This sequence joins TRBV10-3 and TRBJ2-4, with D tentatively TRBD2 (5 bases). This CDR3 is 13 amino acids long. V was pared by 7 bases and J by 3 bases, with 10 bases between. CDR1 and CDR2 (germline): ENHRY, SYGVKD. The CDR3 nucleotides read TGTGCCATCAAGGTCGAGGGCAAAAACATTCAGTACTTC. Protein: CAIKVEGKNIQYF.

This chain joins TRBV9 and TRBJ2-5; the match to TRBD2 covers 7 bases. Germline-derived CDR1 and CDR2 are SGDLS and YYNGEE. Trimming cost V 2 bases and J 1 base; bases outside gene matches: 5. This CDR3 has 15 amino acids. The CDR3 reads CASSVAGDLQETQYF. CDR3 sequence (DNA): TGTGCCAGCAGCGTGGCGGGGGACCTCCAAGAGACCCAGTACTTC.

This clone was seen only a few times. J is TRBJ2-5 and V is TRBV27; maybe TRBD2 (6 bases). This CDR3 region has 16 residues. Between the trimmed V and J ends, which lost 2 bases and 2 bases, there was a span of 15 bases. The V gene's germline CDR1 is MNHEY and CDR2 SMNVEV (reference sequence). The CDR3 sequence is CASSLQTVGGQETQYF. CDR3 sequence (DNA): TGTGCCAGCAGTTTACAAACGGTCGGGGGACAAGAGACCCAGTACTTC.

The chain links TRBV4-1 to TRBJ1-1, with 7 nucleotides matching TRBD1. The CDR3 has 17 amino acids. CDR1 MGHRA and CDR2 YSYEKL come from the germline V gene. V lost 1 base, J lost 3 bases, and 11 bases stayed unmatched. In DNA form, the CDR3 reads TGCGCCAGCAGCCAAGCCTCCAGGGGGGGAAGCGACACTGAAGCTTTCTTT. Amino acids: CASSQASRGGSDTEAFF.

As DNA, the CDR3 is TGTGCCAGCAGTCCTAAGGACAGTAGCACAGATACGCAGTATTTT. Its protein product is CASSPKDSSTDTQYF. The chain links TRBV6-5 to TRBJ2-3; possible D gene TRBD1, 6 bases. CDR3 length: 15 residues. The V end lost 5 bases, the J end lost 0 bases, and 12 bases lay between the germline ends. Germline assignment: CDR1 MNHEY and CDR2 SVGAGI.

The V and J genes are TRBV10-3 and TRBJ2-7; D gene ambiguous. The germline V gene has CDR1 ENHRY and CDR2 SYGVKD. CDR3 length: 12 amino acids. The V end was cut by 3 bases, the J end by 11 bases, with 14 bases between. The CDR3 DNA is TGTGCCATCAGTGATGAACTCTCATCGGAGTACTTC. Residues: CAISDELSSEYF.

CDR3 residues: CASSETADSYNEQFF. Written as DNA, the CDR3 is TGTGCCAGCAGTGAGACGGCGGACTCCTACAATGAGCAGTTCTTC. This rearrangement joins TRBV6-1 to TRBJ2-1; no clear D. The CDR3 has 15 amino acids. Between the trimmed V and J ends, which lost 3 bases and 0 bases, there was a span of 9 bases. Per germline, CDR1 MNHNS and CDR2 SASEGT.

The gene calls are TRBV5-6 and TRBJ2-7, with TRBD1 identical over 10 bases. Germline loops: CDR1 SGHDT, CDR2 YYEEEE. The CDR3 totals 15 residues. V lost 4 bases, J lost 3 bases, and 7 bases stayed unmatched. The CDR3 DNA sequence: TGTGCCAGCAGCCCCACGGGGACAGGGGTCTACGAGCAGTACTTC. Its protein product is CASSPTGTGVYEQYF.

This clone has a single count. The rearrangement joins TRBV10-3 to TRBJ2-7; D is undetermined. The CDR3 is 13 amino acids. In germline, CDR1 is ENHRY, CDR2 SYGVKD. The V and J ends lost 2 bases and 4 bases respectively, with 9 bases between them. The CDR3 sequence: CAISEETLYEQYF. Written as DNA, the CDR3 is TGTGCCATCAGTGAGGAGACCCTATACGAGCAGTACTTC.